The 11 T cell receptor beta chains reported below all come from one sample, sequenced in a study of T-cell memory formation after mild COVID-19. TCRdb independently ran MiXCR on the 5' RACE reads; one entry per CDR3 protein. The sample holds around 36,000 distinct CDR3 sequences; about an eighth are singletons and the top ten take under 30%. The specimen was PBMCs or a T cell subset sorted from them (not recorded which). The receptors derive from a man aged 18 to 30 who had mild COVID-19 (a few samples of this study predate the infection). Cell type and time point are not known.

This clonotype appeared many times. The chain is built from TRBV5-1 and TRBJ1-1, with D possibly TRBD1 on 5 matching bases. The germline V and J ends were trimmed by 3 bases and 4 bases, with 10 bases remaining between them. The CDR3 contains 13 residues. Germline V gene sequence: CDR1 SGHRS, CDR2 YFSETQ. The CDR3 loop is CASSWDVGTEAFF. The CDR3 nucleotides read TGCGCCAGCAGCTGGGACGTTGGCACTGAAGCTTTCTTT.

The chain recombines TRBV6-4 with TRBJ2-1; D unresolved. This CDR3 region has 13 residues. The V end was cut by 2 bases, the J end by 9 bases, with 11 bases between. CDR1 MRHNA and CDR2 SNTAGT come from the germline V gene. Here the CDR3 reads CASSDGRFGEQFF. In DNA form, the CDR3 reads TGTGCCAGCAGTGACGGGCGCTTTGGTGAGCAGTTCTTC.

This clonotype was seen a handful of times. V gene TRBV7-8 combines with J gene TRBJ1-1, with a possible D match to TRBD1 (6 bases). Looked up from germline, CDR1 is SGHVS and CDR2 is FQNEAQ. The CDR3 has 15 residues. V lost 2 bases to trimming and J lost 10 bases, with 20 bases between them. DNA for the CDR3: TGTGCCAGCAGCTTAAGGGGGGCAGACGTGGTAGTAGCTTTCTTT. This encodes CASSLRGADVVVAFF.

The sample holds many counts of this clonotype. This chain uses TRBV4-2 with TRBJ1-4; possible D gene TRBD1, 5 bases. V shed 3 bases and J shed 10 bases, with 18 bases lying between them. The CDR3 is 15 residues long. Germline-derived CDR1 and CDR2 are LGHNA and YNFKEQ. CDR3 loop: CASSQGDEYSGKLFF. The DNA for the CDR3 is TGTGCCAGCAGCCAGGGGGACGAATATTCTGGAAAACTGTTTTTT.

At least ten counts were recorded for this clonotype. The chain uses TRBV7-2 and TRBJ1-4; 8 bases map to TRBD1. J gave up 5 bases and V 5 bases, and 7 bases lay outside the gene matches. Germline CDR1 and CDR2: SGHTA and FQGNSA. The CDR3 extends over 15 amino acids. CDR3 nucleotides: TGTGCCAGCAGCCTGACAGGGGTTTGGAATGAAAAACTGTTTTTT. As protein: CASSLTGVWNEKLFF.

This clonotype was observed many times. This chain joins TRBV7-2 and TRBJ1-1; D gene uncertain. The germline V gene encodes CDR1 SGHTA and CDR2 FQGNSA. This CDR3 is 14 amino acids long. Deletions cut 0 bases from V and 4 bases from J, with 9 bases between. The CDR3 region has the DNA TGTGCCAGCAGCTTAGCCAACCCGGGCACTGAAGCTTTCTTT. Its protein product is CASSLANPGTEAFF.

This clonotype has ten or more counts. CDR3 bases: TGTGCCAGCAGCTTAAACGGGGGAAACACTGAAGCTTTCTTT. Its protein product is CASSLNGGNTEAFF. V and J are TRBV7-3 and TRBJ1-1; tentative D call: TRBD1 (5 bases). Per germline, CDR1 SGHTA and CDR2 FQGTGA. V lost 1 base, J lost 2 bases, and 8 bases lay in between. This CDR3 comprises 14 residues.

This clonotype was seen a few times. The chain joins TRBV25-1 to TRBJ1-2, with 11 positions matching TRBD1. V was pared by 3 bases and J by 6 bases, with 3 bases of the junction left unmatched. In germline, CDR1 is MGHDK, CDR2 SYGVNS. CDR3 size: 14 residues. The CDR3 region has the DNA TGTGCCAGCAGTGACCCGGGACAGGGGGATGGCTACACCTTC. Translating gives CASSDPGQGDGYTF.

This clonotype was counted at least ten times. The chain couples TRBV7-2 to TRBJ2-3; D remains ambiguous. CDR3 length equals 13 residues. Germline lookup yields CDR1 SGHTA and CDR2 FQGNSA. Between the trimmed V and J ends, which lost 5 bases and 6 bases, there was a span of 12 bases. Here the CDR3 reads CASSPRLGDTQYF. CDR3 nucleotide sequence: TGTGCCAGCAGCCCCAGGCTAGGGGATACGCAGTATTTT.

The gene calls are TRBV18 and TRBJ1-2; the match to TRBD1 covers 8 bases. CDR1 is KGHSH and CDR2 is LQKENI in the germline V gene. The CDR3 runs to 14 residues. With 6 bases clipped from V and 4 bases from J, the junction kept 7 bases outside the gene matches. CDR3 region: CASSQTGTGYGYTF. The CDR3 DNA reads TGTGCCAGCTCCCAGACCGGGACAGGCTATGGCTACACCTTC.

This clonotype was seen many times. This rearrangement joins TRBV5-1 to TRBJ1-2; weak D call: TRBD1 (5 bases). There are 12 residues in the CDR3. CDR1 is SGHRS, CDR2 YFSETQ, per germline. The V end was cut by 3 bases, the J end by 2 bases, with 5 bases between. CDR3 in amino acids: CASSWTNYGYTF. CDR3 nucleotide sequence: TGCGCCAGCAGCTGGACAAACTATGGCTACACCTTC.